This TCR beta chain came from a study of T cells in localized non-small cell lung cancer. Whole-study findings and limits: Because researchers sequenced only one region of the tumor, heterogeneity is still possible. Adjacent uninvolved lung tissue had the highest T cell clonality, exceeding tumor. Adjacent lung held a median approximately 50 of the top 100 tumor clones.

This clone was found once. Its antigen is as yet unknown. Losses at the gene ends were 0 bases for V and 2 bases for J; bases not matched to a gene: 14. Germline V gives CDR1 MGHRA, CDR2 YSYEKL. There are 20 residues in the CDR3. The protocol was immunoSEQ multiplex PCR, while the TCRdb copy is restricted to in-frame clones and leaves out a portion. In the table there are about 41,000 clones, about 86% of which are singletons. The clonotype originates from a woman between 18 and 55 years old with stage III lung adenocarcinoma. Here the sequenced sample was peripheral blood, taken before any cancer treatment. J is TRBJ2-3 and V is TRBV4-1; TRBD2 aligns across 10 bases. The CDR3 spells CASSQEYGAGGPWVTDTQYF. For the CDR3, the DNA is TGCGCCAGCAGCCAAGAATACGGAGCGGGGGGGCCTTGGGTCACAGATACGCAGTATTTT.